Shown below are 20 T cell receptor beta chains from a single sample sequenced in a study of T cell responses to AZD1222 COVID-19 vaccine. Only in-frame clones appear in the TCRdb table, and some are missing; sequencing was by immunoSEQ multiplex PCR. Seen here are tens of thousands of clones, approximately 90% observed once, and the top ten hold less than 6%. Sequencing used peripheral blood, obtained 28 days after the second AZD1222 dose. The receptors were sampled from an adult who received the AZD1222 COVID-19 vaccine.

The chain recombines TRBV4-1 with TRBJ1-5; D unresolved. The germline V gene encodes CDR1 MGHRA and CDR2 YSYEKL. V was shortened by 2 bases and J by 7 bases, with 15 bases between the two germline ends. The CDR3 totals 15 residues. CDR3 amino acids: CASSQRLGVRQPQHF. The CDR3 DNA sequence: TGCGCCAGCAGCCAAAGGCTCGGGGTACGCCAGCCCCAGCATTTT.

The chain links TRBV29-1 to TRBJ1-1, with unresolved D. The CDR3 runs to 12 residues. Germline CDR1 SQVTM, CDR2 ANQGSEA. Between the trimmed V and J ends, which lost 3 bases and 0 bases, there was a span of 5 bases. The CDR3 DNA reads TGCAGCGTTGACAGGCTGAACACTGAAGCTTTCTTT. It yields the protein CSVDRLNTEAFF. Supplemented by reference TRBV29-1 and TRBJ1-1, the full variable domain reads SAVISQKPSRDICQRGTSLTIQCQVDSQVTMMFWYRQQPGQSLTLIATANQGSEATYESGFVIDKFPISRPNLTFSTLTVSNMSPEDSSIYLCSVDRLNTEAFFGQGTRLTVV.

The genes are TRBV30 and TRBJ2-7; the D gene is possibly TRBD1 (6 bases). V was trimmed by 2 bases and J by 3 bases, leaving 11 bases between them. The CDR3 is made up of 13 amino acids. Germline V gene data show CDR1 as GTSNPN and CDR2 as SVGIG (reference sequence). The CDR3 DNA sequence: TGTGCCTGGAGTCAGACAGGTGACTACGAGCAGTACGTC. Amino acids: CAWSQTGDYEQYV.

The V gene is TRBV19, the J gene TRBJ1-5, with unresolved D. Looked up from germline, CDR1 is LNHDA and CDR2 is SQIVND (reference sequence). Trimming pared 3 bases from V and 0 bases from J, leaving 9 bases between. The CDR3 loop spans 15 amino acids. The CDR3 sequence: CASSIQSYSNQPQHF. DNA for the CDR3: TGTGCCAGTAGTATTCAATCCTATAGCAATCAGCCCCAGCATTTT.

This clone was seen more than once but under ten times. The chain uses TRBV5-4 and TRBJ2-6, with D unclear. Germline V CDR1 and CDR2: SGHNT, YYREEE (reference sequence). V lost 0 bases and J lost 4, with 20 bases in between. The CDR3 is 19 amino acids. The CDR3 protein is CASSLGGRPSPRGANVLTF. Here the CDR3 DNA reads TGTGCCAGCAGCTTGGGAGGACGGCCCTCCCCCCGAGGGGCCAACGTCCTGACTTTC.

V usage is TRBV27 and J usage is TRBJ1-1; 10 positions agree with TRBD1. In germline, CDR1 is MNHEY, CDR2 SMNVEV (reference sequence). The CDR3 length is 14 residues. J gave up 5 bases and V 7 bases, and 7 bases lay outside the gene matches. DNA for the CDR3: TGTGCCAGCACCCTGACAGGGGGCCATACTGAAGCTTTCTTT. Amino acid sequence: CASTLTGGHTEAFF.

This clone has a single count. J is TRBJ2-7 and V is TRBV6-1; maybe TRBD2 (6 bases). The CDR3 is 14 amino acids. The germline CDR1 and CDR2 sequences are MNHNS and SASEGT. Trimming cost V 0 bases and J 9 bases, with 15 bases left between them. The CDR3 here is CASSEAGTQDGQYF. CDR3 in DNA: TGTGCCAGCAGTGAAGCAGGGACTCAAGACGGGCAGTACTTC.

The V and J genes are TRBV5-8 and TRBJ2-3; the match to TRBD1 covers 8 bases. Germline V lookup: CDR1 SGHTS, CDR2 YDEGEE. This CDR3 comprises 16 residues. Trimming removed 4 bases from V and 4 bases from J; junction bases left unmatched: 11. The CDR3 bases are TGTGCCAGCAGCCAGCTAGGACAGGGTAGTTCAGATACGCAGTATTTT. Protein sequence: CASSQLGQGSSDTQYF.

J is TRBJ1-3 and V is TRBV12-3 or TRBV12-4; D is ambiguous. The CDR3 contains 11 residues. V lost 10 bases and J 0 bases, leaving 4 bases between the germline ends. CDR3: CAISSGNTIYF. The DNA for the CDR3 is TGTGCCATCAGCTCTGGAAACACCATATATTTT.

This clone was recorded a few times. V usage is TRBV10-3 and J usage is TRBJ2-7; tentative D call: TRBD2 (6 bases). The V gene's germline CDR1 is ENHRY and CDR2 SYGVKD. The CDR3 runs 14 residues. The V gene lost 2 bases and the J gene lost 4 bases, with 12 bases spanning the gap. CDR3 sequence (DNA): TGTGCCATCAGTGAGGGGACGGGGGTTTACGAGCAGTACTTC. Encoded protein: CAISEGTGVYEQYF.

The V call is TRBV3-1 (or the pseudogene TRBV3-2), the J call TRBJ2-7, with TRBD1 as a possible D gene (6 bases). The CDR3 totals 13 residues. CDR1 is LGHDT, CDR2 YNNKEL, per germline (reference sequence). Between the trimmed V and J ends, which lost 4 bases and 3 bases, there was a span of 10 bases. CDR3 sequence: CASSLRTVYEQYF. The CDR3 DNA reads as TGTGCCAGCAGCCTGCGGACAGTCTACGAGCAGTACTTC.

The chain employs TRBV4-1 and TRBJ1-5; the D gene is possibly TRBD1 (6 bases). V lost 3 bases and J 1 base, leaving 10 bases between the germline ends. The CDR3 length is 15 residues. The V gene's germline CDR1 is MGHRA and CDR2 YSYEKL. The DNA for the CDR3 is TGCGCCAGCAGCCAGGGGGGCGGGAGCAATCAGCCCCAGCATTTT. It is translated as CASSQGGGSNQPQHF.

V and J are TRBV6-6 and TRBJ1-5; TRBD1 is a possible D gene (5 bases). The ends were cut back, 8 bases at V and 7 bases at J, with 12 bases in the middle. Germline assignment: CDR1 MNHNY and CDR2 SVGAGI (reference sequence). CDR3 length: 12 residues. The CDR3 spells CASDRGIQPQHF. In DNA, the CDR3 is TGTGCCAGCGACCGGGGGATCCAGCCCCAGCATTTT.

This chain connects TRBV10-1 to TRBJ1-5, with D possibly TRBD1 on 6 matching bases. Germline CDR1 reads WNHNN; CDR2 reads SYGVQD (reference sequence). Trimming shortened V by 6 bases and J by 4 bases, and 16 bases separated the two germline ends. The CDR3 has 15 amino acids. The CDR3 bases are TGCGCCAGCAGCTCCGGGACACGGAGGAATCAGCCCCAGCATTTT. Translation gives CASSSGTRRNQPQHF.

This sequence joins TRBV9 and TRBJ1-1; D perhaps matches TRBD1 (6 bases). Per germline, CDR1 SGDLS and CDR2 YYNGEE. This CDR3 contains 14 residues. The V gene lost 4 bases and the J gene lost 4 bases, with 14 bases spanning the gap. The CDR3 DNA follows: TGTGCCAGCAGCTATACCGGGACACTCACTGAAGCTTTCTTT. Amino acids: CASSYTGTLTEAFF. Looking up the rest from reference TRBV9 and TRBJ1-1 gives the full variable domain: DSGVTQTPKHLITATGQRVTLRCSPRSGDLSVYWYQQSLDQGLQFLIQYYNGEERAKGNILERFSAQQFPDLHSELNLSSLELGDSALYFCASSYTGTLTEAFFGQGTRLTVV.

CDR3 DNA sequence: TGTGCCAGCAGCTTAGGTCCTAGCGGGGGGGCTTATGCGCAGTATTTT. It is translated as CASSLGPSGGAYAQYF. This sequence joins TRBV7-2 and TRBJ2-3; 12 bases are a match to TRBD2. The germline gives CDR1 SGHTA, CDR2 FQGNSA. V gave up 1 base and J gave up 10 bases; unmatched junction bases: 9. The CDR3 loop spans 16 amino acids.

This chain uses TRBV9 with TRBJ2-3; D gene unclear. CDR1 and CDR2 (germline): SGDLS, YYNGEE. V gave up 1 base and J gave up 1 base, with 4 bases separating them. The CDR3 contains 13 residues. The chain's CDR3 is CASSVSGTDTQYF. CDR3 DNA sequence: TGTGCCAGCAGCGTATCAGGCACAGATACGCAGTATTTT.

The rearrangement uses TRBV3-1 (or the pseudogene TRBV3-2) and TRBJ1-3; 7 bases are a match to TRBD1. The CDR3 runs to 16 residues. CDR1 and CDR2 from the germline V gene are LGHDT and YNNKEL (reference sequence). J gave up 3 bases and V 0 bases, and 5 bases lay outside the gene matches. The CDR3 DNA reads TGTGCCAGCAGCCAAGATCCCAGGGGGGGTGGAAACACCATATATTTT. Encoded protein: CASSQDPRGGGNTIYF.

The V call is TRBV4-2, the J call TRBJ2-3; 13 positions match TRBD2. Per germline, CDR1 LGHNA and CDR2 YNFKEQ. The J segment lost 4 bases and the V segment lost 2 bases, leaving 9 bases of the junction unmatched. CDR3 length: 18 amino acids. CDR3 coding DNA: TGTGCCAGCAGCCAATTTCCGGGACTAGCGGGGCTTGCAGATACGCAGTATTTT. Translation gives CASSQFPGLAGLADTQYF.

The rearrangement links TRBV6-5 to TRBJ2-6; TRBD1 matches 7 bases. The V and J ends lost 9 bases and 4 bases, in that order; junction bases with no gene match: 6. The CDR3 is 14 amino acids. Germline assignment: CDR1 MNHEY and CDR2 SVGAGI. The CDR3 nucleotides read TGTGCCAGTGCTACAGGGGTCGGGGCCAACGTCCTGACTTTC. Its protein product is CASATGVGANVLTF.